The clone carrying this T cell receptor beta chain showed up just a few times. The target antigen is unknown. The CDR3 is made up of 16 amino acids. Germline V CDR1 and CDR2: LGHNA, YSLEER. V was cut by 4 bases and J by 3 bases, with 18 bases left in between. The data were obtained in a study of cytomegalovirus exposure and HLA in healthy donors. The study, taken as a whole, reports: A prior analysis recorded that most TCR beta V segments were productive about 90% or about 30% of the time.

PCR amplification relied on 60 Vbeta primers (plus 13 Jbeta primers). Only in-frame clones appear in the TCRdb table, and some are missing; sequencing was by immunoSEQ multiplex PCR. The data show around 150,000 clones, 80% seen once. The sample consisted of PBMCs. The genes are TRBV4-3 and TRBJ1-2; D possibly corresponds to TRBD1 (6 bases). This TCR was sampled from a male donor in good health and CMV-seronegative. The CDR3 loop is CASSRELGGEYYGYTF. The CDR3 coding sequence is TGCGCCAGCAGCCGGGAACTAGGGGGGGAATACTATGGCTACACCTTC.